This passage covers 18 T cell receptor beta chains from one sample sequenced in a study of cytomegalovirus exposure and HLA in healthy donors. PCR amplification relied on 60 Vbeta primers (plus 13 Jbeta primers). Sequencing was performed with immunoSEQ multiplex PCR; in TCRdb, only in-frame clones are kept and a portion is missing. The data show around 190,000 clones, with about 83% seen just once and less than 3.5% held by the top ten. The sample consisted of PBMCs. These receptors all stem from a female donor in good health and CMV-seronegative.

This clone was found a few times. The chain links TRBV6-4 to TRBJ1-2; tentatively, D is TRBD1 (5 bases). Germline V CDR1 and CDR2: MRHNA, SNTAGT. The CDR3 is 14 amino acids. V lost 5 bases and J lost 2, with 12 bases in between. The DNA for the CDR3 is TGTGCCAGCAGTTACGGGGGGAGGAACTATGGCTACACCTTC. Translating it yields CASSYGGRNYGYTF.

The chain uses TRBV6-1 and TRBJ2-2; no clear D. CDR1 MNHNS and CDR2 SASEGT come from the germline V gene. The CDR3 loop spans 13 amino acids. Trimming removed 9 bases at V and 1 base at J, with 9 bases between. CDR3 sequence reads: CASTFGNTGELFF. CDR3 DNA: TGTGCCAGTACGTTCGGGAACACCGGGGAGCTGTTTTTT.

This clone was seen only a few times. Germline and junction disagree at one end, which may indicate a read error. The V call is TRBV7-7, the J call TRBJ2-7; a weak D match, TRBD2 (5 bases). In germline, CDR1 is SSHAT, CDR2 FNYEAQ (reference sequence). This CDR3 spans 12 amino acids. The CDR3 loop reads CASSSGPGEQYF. For the CDR3, the DNA is TGTGCTAGCAGCTCTGGGCCGGGGGAGCAGTACTTC. Variable domain in full (rest from reference TRBV7-7 and TRBJ2-7): GAGVSQSPRYKVTKRGQDVTLRCDPISSHATLYWYQQALGQGPEFLTYFNYEAQPDKSGLPSDRFSAERPEGSISTLTIQRTEQRDSAMYRCASSSGPGEQYFGPGTRLTVT.

The rearrangement links TRBV28 to TRBJ1-5; the D is unclear. Germline assignment: CDR1 MDHEN and CDR2 SYDVKM. The CDR3 is 12 amino acids. V gave up 4 bases and J gave up 6 bases, with 7 bases separating them. The CDR3 is CASSSGIQPQHF. The CDR3 coding sequence is TGTGCCAGCAGTTCGGGTATTCAGCCCCAGCATTTT.

The sample holds a few counts of this clone. The chain uses TRBV27 and TRBJ1-2; 9 bases fit TRBD1. Trimming cost V 8 bases and J 8 bases; bases outside gene matches: 15. Germline V CDR1 and CDR2: MNHEY, SMNVEV (reference sequence). The length of the CDR3 is 15 residues. The CDR3 nucleotides are TGTGCCAGCCTTCCCCGCCGGGACAGGGCCGAGGGCTACACCTTC. It specifies CASLPRRDRAEGYTF.

The V call is TRBV11-2, the J call TRBJ2-7, with D perhaps TRBD1 (6 bases). Trimming left V 5 bases short and J 3 bases short, with 23 bases between. CDR1 and CDR2 from the germline V gene are SGHAT and FQNNGV. The CDR3 contains 17 residues. CDR3 nucleotides: TGTGCCAGCAGCGCCGTTTTTCCCGGAAGGACAGACTACGAGCAGTACTTC. It is translated as CASSAVFPGRTDYEQYF.

This clone was observed a few times. This chain links TRBV11-1 with TRBJ2-5; tentative D call: TRBD2 (6 bases). The V end lost 3 bases, the J end lost 4 bases, and 9 bases lay between the germline ends. This CDR3 has 13 amino acids. From germline, CDR1 is SGHAT and CDR2 FQDESV (reference sequence). The CDR3 spells CASSFGGIETQYF. CDR3 in DNA: TGTGCCAGCAGCTTTGGCGGGATAGAGACCCAGTACTTC.

The CDR3 region has the DNA TGTGCCAGCAGTGAAGCGGCCCCCCTAGTAAACTATGGCTACACCTTC. It is translated as CASSEAAPLVNYGYTF. The chain employs TRBV2 and TRBJ1-2; no reliable D call. The V gene's germline CDR1 is SNHLY and CDR2 FYNNEI. The V gene lost 0 bases and the J gene lost 2 bases, with 13 bases spanning the gap. The CDR3 is 16 residues long. Full variable domain (remainder filled in from reference TRBV2 and TRBJ1-2): EPEVTQTPSHQVTQMGQEVILRCVPISNHLYFYWYRQILGQKVEFLVSFYNNEISEKSEIFDDQFSVERPDGSNFTLKIRSTKLEDSAMYFCASSEAAPLVNYGYTFGSGTRLTVV.

The chain couples TRBV6-6 to TRBJ2-7; 7 positions agree with TRBD2. J lost 3 bases, V lost 7 bases, and 15 bases had no gene match. The CDR3 contains 16 residues. Per the germline V gene, CDR1 is MNHNY and CDR2 is SVGAGI (reference sequence). CDR3 nucleotides: TGTGCCAGCAAGGCGGGAGAGTGGAAGGGGAACTACGAGCAGTACTTC. It specifies CASKAGEWKGNYEQYF.

This clone was observed a handful of times. V and J are TRBV12-5 and TRBJ2-1; a possible D gene is TRBD1 (5 bases). V shed 1 base and J shed 2 bases, with 9 bases lying between them. CDR1 LGHNT and CDR2 FRNRAP come from the germline V gene. This CDR3 is 15 amino acids long. The CDR3 loop reads CASGLGGSAYNEQFF. The CDR3, as DNA: TGTGCTAGTGGTTTGGGGGGCTCTGCCTACAATGAGCAGTTCTTC.

V and J are TRBV6-5 and TRBJ1-4; 8 nucleotides match TRBD1. CDR1 is MNHEY and CDR2 is SVGAGI in the germline V gene. Losses at the gene ends were 6 bases for V and 6 bases for J; bases not matched to a gene: 9. CDR3 length: 15 amino acids. CDR3 region: CASRLTGAPDEKLFF. For the CDR3, the DNA is TGTGCCAGCAGACTGACAGGGGCCCCTGATGAAAAACTGTTTTTT.

The V and J genes are TRBV10-1 and TRBJ2-2, with TRBD1 identical over 8 bases. The CDR3 loop spans 20 amino acids. Germline lookup yields CDR1 WNHNN and CDR2 SYGVQD (reference sequence). The ends lost 4 bases at V and 7 bases at J; junction bases unmatched: 23. CDR3 sequence (DNA): TGCGCCAGCAGTGCTCTCGACCCCCCGCGACAGGGGAAATATTACGGGGAGCTGTTTTTT. Encoded protein: CASSALDPPRQGKYYGELFF.

This clone was recorded once. The chain combines TRBV28 with TRBJ2-7; TRBD2 is a possible D gene (6 bases). The germline CDR1 and CDR2 sequences are MDHEN and SYDVKM. Between the trimmed V and J ends, which lost 6 bases and 5 bases, there was a span of 11 bases. The CDR3 is 12 residues long. CDR3 bases: TGTGCCAGCAGCAAGGACTATAACGAGCAGTACTTC. Amino acids: CASSKDYNEQYF. Combining the CDR3 with reference TRBV28 and TRBJ2-7 gives the whole variable domain DVKVTQSSRYLVKRTGEKVFLECVQDMDHENMFWYRQDPGLGLRLIYFSYDVKMKEKGDIPEGYSVSREKKERFSLILESASTNQTSMYLCASSKDYNEQYFGPGTRLTVT.

V is TRBV7-3 and J is TRBJ1-2; D is possibly TRBD1 (6 bases). Trimming took off 5 bases at V and 8 bases at J, with 15 bases between the two ends. This CDR3 comprises 13 residues. Looked up from germline, CDR1 is SGHTA and CDR2 is FQGTGA. The CDR3 DNA is TGTGCCAGCAGCGAAAATGCAGGGGCGGGCTACACCTTC. As protein: CASSENAGAGYTF.

This chain links TRBV29-1 with TRBJ2-2; TRBD1 matches 7 bases. V shed 8 bases and J 0 bases; nucleotides not matched to a gene: 12. The CDR3 is 16 residues long. Germline V gene data show CDR1 as SQVTM and CDR2 as ANQGSEA. Here the CDR3 reads CSISQGIVPNTGELFF. In DNA form, the CDR3 reads TGCAGCATATCACAGGGGATAGTGCCGAACACCGGGGAGCTGTTTTTT.

The chain carries TRBV4-1 and TRBJ1-2; a possible D gene is TRBD1 (5 bases). The CDR3 runs 15 residues. Per germline, CDR1 MGHRA and CDR2 YSYEKL. V lost 2 bases to trimming and J lost 0 bases, with 10 bases between them. This CDR3 is CASSQTQGTNYGYTF. CDR3 in DNA: TGCGCCAGCAGCCAAACCCAGGGCACTAACTATGGCTACACCTTC.

The V call is TRBV27, the J call TRBJ2-7, with D possibly matching TRBD1 (6 bases). Germline assignment: CDR1 MNHEY and CDR2 SMNVEV (reference sequence). CDR3 length: 14 amino acids. V was cut by 4 bases and J by 2 bases, with 12 bases left in between. DNA for the CDR3: TGTGCCAGCAGTTACTTGGACAGACCCTACGAGCAGTACTTC. Translation gives CASSYLDRPYEQYF.

This sequence joins TRBV5-1 and TRBJ2-4, with a possible D match to TRBD2 (5 bases). The CDR3 runs to 19 residues. Trimming removed 4 bases at V and 0 bases at J, with 23 bases between. CDR1 and CDR2 (germline): SGHRS, YFSETQ. CDR3 coding DNA: TGCGCCAGCAGCCCTTTCAGTGTCGAGCGGTCCATAGCCAAAAACATTCAGTACTTC. Translating gives CASSPFSVERSIAKNIQYF.